Each of the 4 T cell receptor beta chains below was sequenced from the same sample in a study of T cells in Graves' hyperthyroidism and ophthalmopathy. Amplification of TCR beta CDR3 regions was performed using RNA transcripts as template. The primer set for the first-round RT-PCR of the TCR CDR3 was HTBI. TCRdb analysed the multiplex PCR reads with MiXCR anew, one entry per CDR3 protein. Of around 690,000 distinct CDR3 sequences listed, 15% to 20% are singletons. Material: blood. The receptors stem from a man between 50 and 59 years old with Graves' hyperthyroidism.

In the case of this clonotype: A much larger clone is a single base away; this may be a read error. The chain employs TRBV7-9 and TRBJ2-6; D tentatively reads TRBD1 or TRBD2 (5 bases each). From germline, CDR1 is SEHNR and CDR2 FQNEAQ (reference sequence). The CDR3 sequence is 16 residues long. In nucleotides, the CDR3 is TGTGCCAGCAGCTCGTGGGGGACCTCTGGGGCCAACGCCCTGACTTTC. Amino acids: CASSSWGTSGANALTF.

This clonotype has ten or more counts. This chain joins TRBV11-2 and TRBJ2-5; D is possibly TRBD1 (5 bases). Germline V lookup: CDR1 SGHAT, CDR2 FQNNGV. The CDR3 contains 10 residues. This CDR3 is CAVQEETQYF. Written as DNA, the CDR3 is TGTGCTGTACAGGAAGAGACCCAGTACTTC.

In its sample, this clonotype was seen many times. Here the CDR3 reads CASEGLRDPYEQYF. The CDR3 region has the DNA TGTGCCAGCGAGGGCCTCCGGGACCCCTACGAGCAGTACTTC. The chain uses TRBV28 and TRBJ2-7; D possibly uses TRBD1 or TRBD2 (5 bases each). This CDR3 is 14 amino acids long. Germline V gene sequence: CDR1 MDHEN, CDR2 SYDVKM. V lost 8 bases, J lost 2 bases, and 16 bases lay in between.

The chain employs TRBV2 and TRBJ2-7; TRBD1 is a possible D gene (5 bases). There are 15 residues in the CDR3. Looked up from germline, CDR1 is SNHLY and CDR2 is FYNNEI. The ends were cut back, 10 bases at V and 5 bases at J, with 24 bases in the middle. The CDR3 protein is CATSFRYGQGDEQYF. CDR3 in DNA: TGTGCCACCAGCTTTCGCTATGGGCAGGGCGACGAGCAGTACTTC.